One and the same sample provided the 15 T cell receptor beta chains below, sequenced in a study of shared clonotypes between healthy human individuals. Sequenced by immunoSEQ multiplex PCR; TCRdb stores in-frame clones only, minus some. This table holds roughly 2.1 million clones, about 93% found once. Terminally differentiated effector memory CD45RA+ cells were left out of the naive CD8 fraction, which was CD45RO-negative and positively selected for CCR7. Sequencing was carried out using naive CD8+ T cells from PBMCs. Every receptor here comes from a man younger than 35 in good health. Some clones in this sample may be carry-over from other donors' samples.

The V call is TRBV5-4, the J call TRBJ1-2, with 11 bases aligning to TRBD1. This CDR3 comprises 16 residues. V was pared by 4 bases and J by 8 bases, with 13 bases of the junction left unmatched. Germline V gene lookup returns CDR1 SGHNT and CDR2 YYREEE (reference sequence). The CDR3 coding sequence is TGTGCCAGCAGCCACTTTGAACGGACAGGGGGCCGGGGCTACACCTTC. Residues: CASSHFERTGGRGYTF.

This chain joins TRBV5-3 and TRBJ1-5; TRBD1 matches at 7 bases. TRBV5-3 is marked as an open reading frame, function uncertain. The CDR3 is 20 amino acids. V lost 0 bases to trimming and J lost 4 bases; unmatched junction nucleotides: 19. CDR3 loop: CARSLGWFPRRDRDNQPQHF. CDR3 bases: TGTGCCAGAAGCTTGGGTTGGTTCCCGCGCCGGGACAGAGATAATCAGCCCCAGCATTTT.

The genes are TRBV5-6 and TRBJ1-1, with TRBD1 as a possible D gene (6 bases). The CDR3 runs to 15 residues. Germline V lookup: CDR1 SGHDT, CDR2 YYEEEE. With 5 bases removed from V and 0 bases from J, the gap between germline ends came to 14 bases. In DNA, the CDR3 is TGTGCCAGCAGAGAGAGGACAGCCTTGAACACTGAAGCTTTCTTT. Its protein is CASRERTALNTEAFF. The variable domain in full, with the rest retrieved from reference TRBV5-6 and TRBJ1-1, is DAGVTQSPTHLIKTRGQQVTLRCSPKSGHDTVSWYQQALGQGPQFIFQYYEEEERQRGNFPDRFSGHQFPNYSSELNVNALLLGDSALYLCASRERTALNTEAFFGQGTRLTVV.

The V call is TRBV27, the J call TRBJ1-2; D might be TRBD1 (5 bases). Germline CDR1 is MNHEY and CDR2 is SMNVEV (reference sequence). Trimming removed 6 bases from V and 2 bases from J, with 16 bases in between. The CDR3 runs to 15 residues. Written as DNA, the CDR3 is TGTGCCAGCAGACTGATTGGGGACGGGAACTATGGCTACACCTTC. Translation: CASRLIGDGNYGYTF.

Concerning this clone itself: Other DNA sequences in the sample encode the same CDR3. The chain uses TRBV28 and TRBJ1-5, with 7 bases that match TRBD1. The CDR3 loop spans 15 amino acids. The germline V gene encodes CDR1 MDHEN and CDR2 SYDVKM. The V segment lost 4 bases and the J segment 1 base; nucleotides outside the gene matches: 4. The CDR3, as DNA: TGTGCCAGCAGTTCCCGGGACAGCAGCAATCAGCCCCAGCATTTT. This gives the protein CASSSRDSSNQPQHF.

The CDR3 loop is CAWIRKPQHF. In DNA form, the CDR3 reads TGTGCCTGGATCCGGAAGCCCCAGCATTTT. This chain joins TRBV30 and TRBJ1-5; D not resolved. The germline V and J ends were trimmed by 4 bases and 8 bases, with 6 bases remaining between them. This CDR3 region has 10 residues. Germline V gene sequence: CDR1 GTSNPN, CDR2 SVGIG (reference sequence). Combining the CDR3 with reference TRBV30 and TRBJ1-5 gives the whole variable domain SQTIHQWPATLVQPVGSPLSLECTVEGTSNPNLYWYRQAAGRGLQLLFYSVGIGQISSEVPQNLSASRPQDRQFILSSKKLLLSDSGFYLCAWIRKPQHFGDGTRLSIL.

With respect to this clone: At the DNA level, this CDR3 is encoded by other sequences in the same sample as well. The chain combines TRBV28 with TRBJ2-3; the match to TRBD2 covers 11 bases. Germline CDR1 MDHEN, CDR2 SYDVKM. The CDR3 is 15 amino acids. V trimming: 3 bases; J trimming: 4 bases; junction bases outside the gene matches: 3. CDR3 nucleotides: TGTGCCAGCAGTTTCCTAGCGGGAGGCGCAGATACGCAGTATTTT. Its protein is CASSFLAGGADTQYF.

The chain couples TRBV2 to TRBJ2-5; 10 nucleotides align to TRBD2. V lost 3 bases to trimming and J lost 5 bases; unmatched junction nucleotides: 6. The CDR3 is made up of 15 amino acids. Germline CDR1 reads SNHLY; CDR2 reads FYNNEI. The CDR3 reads CASSDPSGSMETQYF. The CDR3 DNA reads TGTGCCAGCAGTGATCCTAGCGGGAGCATGGAGACCCAGTACTTC.

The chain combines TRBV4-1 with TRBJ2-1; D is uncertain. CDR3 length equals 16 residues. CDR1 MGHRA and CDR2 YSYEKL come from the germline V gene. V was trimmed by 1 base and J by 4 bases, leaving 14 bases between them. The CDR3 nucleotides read TGCGCCAGCAGCCAAGCCTTCACCTGGCCGTACAATGAGCAGTTCTTC. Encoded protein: CASSQAFTWPYNEQFF.

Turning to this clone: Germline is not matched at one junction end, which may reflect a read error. CDR3 amino acids: CASSLGPLAGEARETQYF. CDR3 DNA sequence: TGCGCCAGCAGTTTGGGGCCCTTAGCGGGAGAAGCGCGGGAGACCCAGTACTTC. The chain joins TRBV5-1 to TRBJ2-5; 9 bases agree with TRBD2. CDR1 and CDR2 (germline): SGHRS, YFSETQ. The CDR3 has 18 residues.

The CDR3 spells CASSEVIAGDTDTQYF. Here the CDR3 DNA reads TGCGCCAGCAGTGAGGTGATAGCGGGGGACACAGATACGCAGTATTTT. J is TRBJ2-3 and V is TRBV10-1, with 9 bases that match TRBD2. The CDR3 has 16 amino acids. V shed 2 bases, J shed 2 bases, and the junction held 5 bases outside the gene matches. Germline V gene sequence: CDR1 WNHNN, CDR2 SYGVQD (reference sequence).

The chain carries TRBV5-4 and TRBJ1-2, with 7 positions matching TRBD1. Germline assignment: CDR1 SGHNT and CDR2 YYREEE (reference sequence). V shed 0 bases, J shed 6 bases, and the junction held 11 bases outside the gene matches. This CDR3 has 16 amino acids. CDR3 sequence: CASSLAGQDFWNGYTF. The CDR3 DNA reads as TGTGCCAGCAGCTTGGCCGGACAGGACTTTTGGAATGGCTACACCTTC.

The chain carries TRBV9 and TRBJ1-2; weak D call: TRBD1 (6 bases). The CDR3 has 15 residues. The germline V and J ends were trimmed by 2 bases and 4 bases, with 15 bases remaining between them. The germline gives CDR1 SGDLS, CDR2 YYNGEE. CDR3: CASSVGRDISYGYTF. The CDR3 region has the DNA TGTGCCAGCAGCGTCGGGAGGGACATAAGCTATGGCTACACCTTC.

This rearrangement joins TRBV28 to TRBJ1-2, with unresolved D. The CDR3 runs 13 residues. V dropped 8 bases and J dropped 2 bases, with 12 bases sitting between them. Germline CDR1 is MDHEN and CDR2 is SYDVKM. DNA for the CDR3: TGTGCCAGCTTAGGTCGGATGAACTATGGCTACACCTTC. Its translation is CASLGRMNYGYTF.

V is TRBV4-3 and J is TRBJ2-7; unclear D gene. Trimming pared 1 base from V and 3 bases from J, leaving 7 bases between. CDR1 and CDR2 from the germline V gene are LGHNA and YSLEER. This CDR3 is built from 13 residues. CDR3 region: CASSQGADYEQYF. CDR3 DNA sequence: TGCGCCAGCAGCCAAGGGGCAGACTACGAGCAGTACTTC.